A single sample gave rise to the 30 T cell receptor beta chains below, sequenced in a study of blood T cell repertoires in COVID-19. Using immunoSEQ multiplex PCR, the repertoire was profiled, and TCRdb retains in-frame clones only, with some absent. The profile covers under 250,000 clones, with approximately 89% appearing a single time and over 2.5% taken by the ten largest. The specimen was PBMCs or T cells enriched from blood (not recorded which). The source of these receptors is a woman between 40 and 50 years old who had been exposed to COVID-19.

The rearrangement uses TRBV29-1 and TRBJ1-4; D remains unclear. This CDR3 has 14 amino acids. CDR1 is SQVTM, CDR2 ANQGSEA, per germline. The V gene lost 4 bases and the J gene lost 4 bases, with 13 bases spanning the gap. This chain's CDR3 is CSVVPLAGNEKLFF. The DNA of the CDR3 is TGCAGCGTTGTCCCGCTCGCGGGTAATGAAAAACTGTTTTTT. Combining the CDR3 with reference TRBV29-1 and TRBJ1-4 gives the whole variable domain SAVISQKPSRDICQRGTSLTIQCQVDSQVTMMFWYRQQPGQSLTLIATANQGSEATYESGFVIDKFPISRPNLTFSTLTVSNMSPEDSSIYLCSVVPLAGNEKLFFGSGTQLSVL.

The chain employs TRBV7-9 and TRBJ2-1, with 9 bases aligning to TRBD2. CDR1 is SEHNR and CDR2 is FQNEAQ in the germline V gene (reference sequence). The J segment lost 7 bases and the V segment lost 8 bases, leaving 9 bases of the junction unmatched. The CDR3 has 14 residues. This CDR3 is CASGRGSGSNEQFF. CDR3 DNA: TGTGCCAGCGGTCGTGGTAGCGGGAGTAATGAGCAGTTCTTC.

The V and J genes are TRBV4-3 and TRBJ1-2; TRBD1 matches at 7 bases. This CDR3 contains 15 residues. With V trimmed by 1 base and J by 2 bases, 4 bases remained unmatched. CDR1 is LGHNA, CDR2 YSLEER, per germline. In DNA form, the CDR3 reads TGCGCCAGCAGCCAAGTTCCAGGGGGAAACTATGGCTACACCTTC. Protein product: CASSQVPGGNYGYTF.

This clone was seen only a few times. The chain has TRBV7-2 and TRBJ2-7, with 7 bases lining up with TRBD1. CDR1 SGHTA and CDR2 FQGNSA come from the germline V gene. J was trimmed by 5 bases and V by 5 bases; bases with no gene match: 6. This CDR3 is 13 amino acids long. The DNA of the CDR3 is TGTGCCAGCAGCATCCGACAGGGCCACGAGCAGTACGTC. Translation: CASSIRQGHEQYV.

The rearrangement links TRBV4-3 to TRBJ2-7; a possible D gene is TRBD2 (6 bases). Trimming stripped 0 bases from V and 3 bases from J, with 15 bases between. This CDR3 contains 16 residues. Germline assignment: CDR1 LGHNA and CDR2 YSLEER. The CDR3: CASSQDNRGLIYEQYF. The DNA for the CDR3 is TGCGCCAGCAGCCAAGATAATAGGGGACTGATCTACGAGCAGTACTTC.

The CDR3 sequence is CASSPGGQGFYGYTF. The CDR3 bases are TGTGCCAGCAGTCCCGGGGGACAGGGGTTCTATGGCTACACCTTC. This sequence joins TRBV28 and TRBJ1-2, with 10 bases matching TRBD1. This CDR3 region has 15 residues. The germline CDR1 and CDR2 sequences are MDHEN and SYDVKM. With V trimmed by 5 bases and J by 4 bases, 7 bases remained unmatched.

This chain links TRBV7-8 with TRBJ1-1, with TRBD1 as a possible D gene (5 bases). Trimming pared 5 bases from V and 4 bases from J, leaving 14 bases between. There are 14 residues in the CDR3. Looked up from germline, CDR1 is SGHVS and CDR2 is FQNEAQ. CDR3 nucleotides: TGTGCCAGCAGCCTCAACCCGGGGGGCACTGAAGCTTTCTTT. This sequence encodes CASSLNPGGTEAFF.

V and J are TRBV7-9 and TRBJ1-1; D unresolved. CDR3 size: 14 residues. V dropped 5 bases and J dropped 5 bases, with 15 bases sitting between them. Germline loops: CDR1 SEHNR, CDR2 FQNEAQ (reference sequence). CDR3 coding DNA: TGTGCCAGCAGCCCCCGTGGAGGACGGACTGAAGCTTTCTTT. It is translated as CASSPRGGRTEAFF.

The J gene is TRBJ1-5, the V gene TRBV5-6; D gene uncertain. There are 13 residues in the CDR3. The V and J ends lost 3 bases and 10 bases respectively, with 14 bases between them. Germline CDR1 and CDR2: SGHDT and YYEEEE. The CDR3 region is CASSSALTIPQHF. As DNA, the CDR3 is TGTGCCAGCAGCTCCGCCTTAACAATACCCCAGCATTTT.

The gene calls are TRBV11-2 and TRBJ1-2, with 7 bases that match TRBD1. With V trimmed by 6 bases and J by 5 bases, 9 bases remained unmatched. The CDR3 spans 14 residues. Germline assignment: CDR1 SGHAT and CDR2 FQNNGV. CDR3 sequence: CASRSQGYLYGYTF. For the CDR3, the DNA is TGTGCCAGCAGATCACAGGGGTATCTATATGGCTACACCTTC.

This sequence joins TRBV28 and TRBJ2-2; maybe TRBD2 (6 bases). The length of the CDR3 is 15 residues. Trimming took off 5 bases at V and 3 bases at J, with 13 bases between the two ends. Germline V lookup: CDR1 MDHEN, CDR2 SYDVKM. DNA of the CDR3: TGTGCCAGCAGTGCTCCGGGACTTTACACCGGGGAGCTGTTTTTT. Its protein is CASSAPGLYTGELFF.

This clone appeared a single time. The V and J genes are TRBV6-5 and TRBJ1-4; D not certain. Deletions cut 3 bases from V and 4 bases from J, with 6 bases between. The germline V gene has CDR1 MNHEY and CDR2 SVGAGI. This CDR3 region has 13 residues. CDR3 in amino acids: CASSYVLNEKLFF. The CDR3 bases are TGTGCCAGCAGTTATGTCCTTAATGAAAAACTGTTTTTT.

In its sample, this clone was seen once. The J gene is TRBJ1-6, the V gene TRBV5-6; D is possibly TRBD1 (6 bases). This CDR3 comprises 16 residues. Germline V CDR1 and CDR2: SGHDT, YYEEEE. Trimming pared 1 base from V and 5 bases from J, leaving 13 bases between. CDR3 protein: CASSLRSQGNNSPLHF. The CDR3 DNA is TGTGCCAGCAGCTTGCGGTCACAGGGCAATAATTCACCCCTCCACTTT. Based on the CDR3 plus reference TRBV5-6 and TRBJ1-6, the full variable domain is DAGVTQSPTHLIKTRGQQVTLRCSPKSGHDTVSWYQQALGQGPQFIFQYYEEEERQRGNFPDRFSGHQFPNYSSELNVNALLLGDSALYLCASSLRSQGNNSPLHFGNGTRLTVT.

This chain connects TRBV11-3 to TRBJ1-2; 7 bases align to TRBD1. CDR3 length: 12 residues. Unmatched junction bases numbered 3, after V lost 5 bases and J lost 6 bases. Germline assignment: CDR1 SGHNT and CDR2 YENEEA. CDR3 in amino acids: CASSPDRDGYTF. The CDR3 coding sequence is TGTGCCAGCAGCCCCGACAGGGATGGCTACACCTTC.

This clone has just one count. The V and J genes are TRBV18 and TRBJ2-3; 10 bases line up with TRBD2. Per germline, CDR1 KGHSH and CDR2 LQKENI. V was pared by 1 base and J by 1 base, with 2 bases of the junction left unmatched. The CDR3 length is 16 residues. The CDR3 region has the DNA TGTGCCAGCTCACCACTGCTAGCGGGAGGCACAGATACGCAGTATTTT. As protein: CASSPLLAGGTDTQYF.

V gene TRBV5-5 combines with J gene TRBJ1-4; 7 bases match TRBD1. This CDR3 contains 16 residues. CDR1 and CDR2 (germline): SGHKS, YYEKEE (reference sequence). J lost 3 bases, V lost 0 bases, and 5 bases had no gene match. The CDR3 region is CASSLVPGTANEKLFF. The CDR3 nucleotides are TGTGCCAGCAGCTTGGTTCCAGGGACAGCTAATGAAAAACTGTTTTTT.

This sequence joins TRBV24-1 and TRBJ2-4; D unclear. Trimming shortened V by 3 bases and J by 0 bases, and 14 bases separated the two germline ends. CDR1 KGHDR and CDR2 SFDVKD come from the germline V gene. This CDR3 spans 17 amino acids. CDR3 coding DNA: TGTGCCACCAGTGATCCCACAGACGTCCTAGCCAAAAACATTCAGTACTTC. Translated, it gives CATSDPTDVLAKNIQYF.

The sample holds one count of this clone. One end of the junction varies from germline; a read error may be responsible. The V and J genes are TRBV5-1 and TRBJ1-4; 9 bases are a match to TRBD1. This CDR3 spans 15 amino acids. Germline V gene lookup returns CDR1 SGHRS and CDR2 YFSETQ. Here the CDR3 reads CASSSVGQGGEKLFF. The CDR3 nucleotides read TGTGCCAGCAGCTCCGTGGGACAGGGTGGTGAAAAACTGTTTTTT.

The rearrangement uses TRBV18 and TRBJ1-1; no reliable D call. The V gene's germline CDR1 is KGHSH and CDR2 LQKENI. V was cut by 1 base and J by 2 bases, with 5 bases left in between. This CDR3 is built from 13 residues. CDR3 sequence (DNA): TGTGCCAGCTCACCACAGCCCAACACTGAAGCTTTCTTT. Translating gives CASSPQPNTEAFF. Full variable domain (outside the CDR3, taken from reference TRBV18 and TRBJ1-1): NAGVMQNPRHLVRRRGQEARLRCSPMKGHSHVYWYRQLPEEGLKFMVYLQKENIIDESGMPKERFSAEFPKEGPSILRIQQVVRGDSAAYFCASSPQPNTEAFFGQGTRLTVV.

V gene TRBV7-3 combines with J gene TRBJ2-3; 11 bases align to TRBD2. V was clipped by 6 bases and J by 4 bases; unmatched bases: 6. The CDR3 runs 15 residues. The germline CDR1 and CDR2 sequences are SGHTA and FQGTGA. The CDR3 DNA reads as TGTGCCAGCAGTCCACGACTAGCGGGGCCAGATACGCAGTATTTT. Translated: CASSPRLAGPDTQYF. The full variable domain, its missing parts supplied by reference TRBV7-3 and TRBJ2-3, is GAGVSQTPSNKVTEKGKYVELRCDPISGHTALYWYRQSLGQGPEFLIYFQGTGAADDSGLPNDRFFAVRPEGSVSTLKIQRTERGDSAVYLCASSPRLAGPDTQYFGPGTRLTVL.

CDR3 region: CSVEAVNGGYTF. CDR3 nucleotides: TGCAGCGTTGAGGCGGTCAACGGTGGCTACACCTTC. The chain uses TRBV29-1 and TRBJ1-2; no clear D. Germline V gene data show CDR1 as SQVTM and CDR2 as ANQGSEA. V was cut by 3 bases and J by 7 bases, with 12 bases left in between. This CDR3 has 12 amino acids.

V gene TRBV11-3 combines with J gene TRBJ2-5; 10 bases match TRBD1. In germline, CDR1 is SGHNT, CDR2 YENEEA. V lost 1 base and J lost 5; bases outside the gene matches: 10. CDR3 length equals 17 residues. The CDR3 region has the DNA TGTGCCAGCAGCTTAGGGAGGGACAGGGGCGTGCGGGAGACCCAGTACTTC. Amino acids: CASSLGRDRGVRETQYF.

This chain links TRBV29-1 with TRBJ2-3; D ambiguous. Germline V gene lookup returns CDR1 SQVTM and CDR2 ANQGSEA. The V and J ends lost 3 bases and 0 bases respectively, with 7 bases between them. The CDR3 spans 13 residues. This CDR3 reads CSVDTKSTDTQYF. DNA for the CDR3: TGCAGCGTTGATACAAAGAGCACAGATACGCAGTATTTT.

The chain carries TRBV4-1 and TRBJ2-7; 7 bases map to TRBD1. Germline values: CDR1 MGHRA, CDR2 YSYEKL. The V gene end was trimmed by 2 bases and the J gene end by 2 bases; junction bases not matched to a gene: 9. The CDR3 is 16 residues long. This CDR3 is CASSQHPRDRAYEQYF. The CDR3 DNA is TGCGCCAGCAGCCAACATCCGCGAGACAGGGCCTACGAGCAGTACTTC.

V gene TRBV28 combines with J gene TRBJ1-1; D is perhaps TRBD1 (5 bases). Trimming pared 10 bases from V and 2 bases from J, leaving 14 bases between. The CDR3 contains 13 residues. Germline V CDR1 and CDR2: MDHEN, SYDVKM. The CDR3 protein is CATGGIRNTEAFF. In DNA, the CDR3 is TGTGCCACGGGGGGGATAAGAAACACTGAAGCTTTCTTT.

This rearrangement joins TRBV28 to TRBJ2-7; D is uncertain. Germline lookup yields CDR1 MDHEN and CDR2 SYDVKM. The CDR3 has 15 residues. V was cut by 4 bases and J by 0 bases, with 13 bases left in between. CDR3 in amino acids: CASSSDTMSSYEQYF. The CDR3 nucleotides read TGTGCCAGCAGTTCTGACACCATGAGCTCCTACGAGCAGTACTTC.

This clone was picked up a small number of times. This chain connects TRBV7-9 to TRBJ2-2; D is undetermined. V lost 6 bases to trimming and J lost 6 bases, with 17 bases between them. The length of the CDR3 is 15 residues. Per germline, CDR1 SEHNR and CDR2 FQNEAQ (reference sequence). The CDR3 loop reads CASSHINVASGELFF. Written as DNA, the CDR3 is TGTGCCAGCAGTCATATAAATGTGGCTTCCGGGGAGCTGTTTTTT.

V usage is TRBV19 and J usage is TRBJ1-2; D remains unclear. The germline V and J ends were trimmed by 3 bases and 5 bases, with 7 bases remaining between them. The CDR3 runs 12 residues. Germline V gene sequence: CDR1 LNHDA, CDR2 SQIVND (reference sequence). This CDR3 is CASSIQQYGYTF. The CDR3 DNA follows: TGTGCCAGTAGTATTCAACAGTATGGCTACACCTTC.

J is TRBJ1-6 and V is TRBV7-3; D remains ambiguous. This CDR3 is 14 amino acids long. Germline V CDR1 and CDR2: SGHTA, FQGTGA. Trimming took off 5 bases at V and 1 base at J, with 6 bases between the two ends. CDR3 sequence reads: CASSRESYNSPLHF. As DNA, the CDR3 is TGTGCCAGCAGCCGAGAGTCCTATAATTCACCCCTCCACTTT.

As regards this clone: At one boundary the junction diverges from the germline segment, which might be a read error. V and J are TRBV5-1 and TRBJ2-1, with a weak D call TRBD1 (6 bases). The CDR3 extends over 16 amino acids. CDR1 and CDR2 from the germline V gene are SGHRS and YFSETQ. CDR3 in amino acids: CASSKVTGRSYNEQFF. In DNA form, the CDR3 reads TGTGCCAGCAGCAAAGTAACAGGGCGATCTTACAATGAGCAGTTCTTC. Drawing the rest from reference TRBV5-1 and TRBJ2-1, the complete variable domain is KAGVTQTPRYLIKTRGQQVTLSCSPISGHRSVSWYQQTPGQGLQFLFEYFSETQRNKGNFPGRFSGRQFSNSRSEMNVSTLELGDSALYLCASSKVTGRSYNEQFFGPGTRLTVL.